The next 9 T cell receptor beta chains were all read from a single sample in a study of shared clonotypes between healthy human individuals. Sequencing was performed with immunoSEQ multiplex PCR; in TCRdb, only in-frame clones are kept and a portion is missing. The data show 2.5 million or so clones, approximately 90% seen once. The specimen sequenced was naive CD4+ T cells sorted from blood. Sample subset: CD45RA+ positively selected. The source is a man aged 18-30 years in good health.

This sequence joins TRBV18 and TRBJ2-3; 8 nucleotides match TRBD2. CDR1 and CDR2 (germline): KGHSH, LQKENI. The V segment lost 2 bases and the J segment 6 bases; nucleotides outside the gene matches: 7. This CDR3 comprises 15 residues. CDR3 amino acids: CASSPSGGPRDTQYF. The CDR3 bases are TGTGCCAGCTCACCAAGCGGGGGTCCGCGGGATACGCAGTATTTT.

The chain has TRBV28 and TRBJ2-7; D is undetermined. The ends were cut back, 3 bases at V and 2 bases at J, with 8 bases in the middle. CDR3 size: 13 residues. From germline, CDR1 is MDHEN and CDR2 SYDVKM. CDR3 protein: CASSLAQPYEQYF. In DNA form, the CDR3 reads TGTGCCAGCAGTTTGGCACAGCCCTACGAGCAGTACTTC. Using reference TRBV28 and TRBJ2-7 for the parts outside the CDR3, the full variable domain is DVKVTQSSRYLVKRTGEKVFLECVQDMDHENMFWYRQDPGLGLRLIYFSYDVKMKEKGDIPEGYSVSREKKERFSLILESASTNQTSMYLCASSLAQPYEQYFGPGTRLTVT.

This chain connects TRBV28 to TRBJ2-6; D is unclear. V was pared by 4 bases and J by 5 bases, with 18 bases between. CDR3 length: 17 residues. Germline CDR1 reads MDHEN; CDR2 reads SYDVKM. The CDR3: CASSWCLTQSRANVLTF. CDR3 sequence (DNA): TGTGCCAGCAGTTGGTGCTTGACACAAAGTCGGGCCAACGTCCTGACTTTC.

The chain is built from TRBV2 and TRBJ1-1; TRBD1 matches at 9 bases. V shed 6 bases, J shed 6 bases, and the junction held 5 bases outside the gene matches. Germline V gene data show CDR1 as SNHLY and CDR2 as FYNNEI. The CDR3 length is 13 residues. The CDR3 protein is CASSGDRAAEAFF. The CDR3, as DNA: TGTGCCAGCAGCGGGGACAGGGCGGCTGAAGCTTTCTTT.

This chain uses TRBV6-5 with TRBJ2-2; the D gene is possibly TRBD1 (6 bases). The V gene lost 2 bases and the J gene lost 0 bases, with 7 bases spanning the gap. The germline V gene encodes CDR1 MNHEY and CDR2 SVGAGI. This CDR3 is 15 amino acids long. CDR3 bases: TGTGCCAGCAGTTACGGGACAACGAACACCGGGGAGCTGTTTTTT. This translates into CASSYGTTNTGELFF.

The V and J genes are TRBV6-5 and TRBJ2-5; perhaps TRBD1 as D (6 bases). V was pared by 8 bases and J by 10 bases, with 20 bases between. Germline V gene lookup returns CDR1 MNHEY and CDR2 SVGAGI. The CDR3 consists of 13 residues. The CDR3: CASSVGATRDQYF. In nucleotides, the CDR3 is TGTGCCAGCTCTGTGGGGGCCACCCGTGACCAGTACTTC.

J is TRBJ1-6 and V is TRBV30; D not resolved. V dropped 0 bases and J dropped 0 bases, with 21 bases sitting between them. Looked up from germline, CDR1 is GTSNPN and CDR2 is SVGIG (reference sequence). This CDR3 is built from 20 residues. CDR3 in DNA: TGTGCCTGGAGTGTATCTCGGCCGGCTAGACCGAGCTCCTATAATTCACCCCTCCACTTT. Translated, it gives CAWSVSRPARPSSYNSPLHF. Full variable domain (remainder filled in from reference TRBV30 and TRBJ1-6): SQTIHQWPATLVQPVGSPLSLECTVEGTSNPNLYWYRQAAGRGLQLLFYSVGIGQISSEVPQNLSASRPQDRQFILSSKKLLLSDSGFYLCAWSVSRPARPSSYNSPLHFGNGTRLTVT.

V and J are TRBV6-1 and TRBJ1-5; 8 bases match TRBD1. This CDR3 comprises 12 residues. V lost 8 bases and J lost 4; bases outside the gene matches: 1. The germline CDR1 and CDR2 sequences are MNHNS and SASEGT. CDR3 region: CASGDRNQPQHF. CDR3 DNA: TGTGCCAGCGGGGACAGGAATCAGCCCCAGCATTTT.

The V call is TRBV18, the J call TRBJ1-2; the D gene is possibly TRBD1 (6 bases). The germline gives CDR1 KGHSH, CDR2 LQKENI. Trimming took 6 bases from V and 7 from J, leaving 15 bases between them. The CDR3 sequence is 13 residues long. CDR3 sequence: CASSGQNTLGYTF. The CDR3 nucleotides are TGTGCCAGCTCTGGACAGAATACTCTTGGCTACACCTTC.